This T cell receptor beta chain was sequenced in a study of OX40 agonist ivuxolimab in advanced cancers. Background on the study: Dose-escalation patients had hepatocellular carcinoma, melanoma, renal cell or head and neck cancer. Participants could have had prior anti-PD-1, anti-PD-L1 or anti-CTLA-4 therapy, and 40% had some. Study outcomes and limitations: Determination of antigen specificity was not performed for the expanded peripheral T cells. CD4+ and CD8+ T cells in blood underwent clonal expansion by week 6 at 0.1 to 3.0 mg/kg.

Details on this clone: Its specificity is not known.

Clones were read by immunoSEQ multiplex PCR, and TCRdb kept only the in-frame ones, dropping some. The table lists around 65,000 clones, 90% to 95% of them singletons. The receptor was isolated from an adult with an advanced solid tumor such as melanoma, head and neck, liver or kidney cancer. The sequences come from CD4+ or CD8+ T cells sorted from blood, collected in a trial of the OX40 agonist ivuxolimab.

CDR3 region: CASAFGRGLNEQFF. The DNA of the CDR3 is TGTGCCAGCGCATTCGGCAGGGGGCTGAATGAGCAGTTCTTC. V is TRBV7-9 and J is TRBJ2-1; 8 positions agree with TRBD1. Germline CDR1 and CDR2: SEHNR and FQNEAQ (reference sequence). Trimming at V came to 8 bases and at J to 7 bases, leaving 10 bases not matched to a gene. The CDR3 sequence is 14 residues long.